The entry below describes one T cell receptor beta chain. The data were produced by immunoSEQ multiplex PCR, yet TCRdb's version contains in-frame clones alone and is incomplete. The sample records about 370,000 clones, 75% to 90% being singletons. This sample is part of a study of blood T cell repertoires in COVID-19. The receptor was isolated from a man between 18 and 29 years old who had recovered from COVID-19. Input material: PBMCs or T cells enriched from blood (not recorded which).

CDR3 in DNA: TGTGCCAGTAGTATAGATGGTAGCGGGAGTACAGAGTTCTTC. As protein: CASSIDGSGSTEFF. The chain has TRBV19 and TRBJ2-1; 9 nucleotides line up with TRBD2. The V gene end was trimmed by 0 bases and the J gene end by 14 bases; junction bases not matched to a gene: 8. This CDR3 has 14 residues. Germline CDR1 is LNHDA and CDR2 is SQIVND (reference sequence). Based on the CDR3 plus reference TRBV19 and TRBJ2-1, the full variable domain is DGGITQSPKYLFRKEGQNVTLSCEQNLNHDAMYWYRQDPGQGLRLIYYSQIVNDFQKGDIAEGYSVSREKKESFPLTVTSAQKNPTAFYLCASSIDGSGSTEFFGPGTRLTVL.